This TCR beta chain derives from a study of T cell repertoires in cytomegalovirus infection. About the study: Used in the study were CMV epitopes, some recently identified and HLA-C-restricted, others well-studied and HLA-B-restricted. CMV infection and matching HLA type were both indicated by public TCR beta signatures.

TCRdb redid the calling of the reads with MiXCR, one entry per CDR3 protein. The sample carries about 920,000 distinct CDR3 sequences, about a third recorded once. The V gene's germline CDR1 is SGHTA and CDR2 FQGNSA. V was clipped by 4 bases and J by 4 bases, with 13 bases between them. The CDR3 sequence is 14 residues long. This clonotype was counted many times. Its specificity is not known. Broader study findings: HLA-C-restricted CMV-specific TCR beta clonotypes were dominant in the ex vivo response. Frequencies of public TCR beta families were cumulated, and this identified carriers of CMV plus the relevant HLA.

The receptor was derived from a human donor in good health (CMV status not recorded). Some clones in this sample may be carry-over from other donors' samples. The input for sequencing was cultured CD8+ T cells from PBMCs, taken from culture after CMV antigen stimulation. The chain links TRBV7-2 to TRBJ1-2; no clear D. CDR3 sequence: CASSWNDGPYGYTF. CDR3 nucleotides: TGTGCCAGCAGCTGGAATGACGGACCCTATGGCTACACCTTC.